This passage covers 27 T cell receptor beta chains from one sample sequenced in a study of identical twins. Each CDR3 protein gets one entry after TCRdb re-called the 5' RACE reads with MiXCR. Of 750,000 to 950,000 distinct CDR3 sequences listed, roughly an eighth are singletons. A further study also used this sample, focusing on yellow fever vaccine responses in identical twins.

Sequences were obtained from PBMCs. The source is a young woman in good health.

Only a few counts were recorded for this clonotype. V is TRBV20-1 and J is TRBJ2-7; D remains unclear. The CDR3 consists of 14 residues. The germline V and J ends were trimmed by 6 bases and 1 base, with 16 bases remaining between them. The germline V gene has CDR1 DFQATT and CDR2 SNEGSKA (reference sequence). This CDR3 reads CSASVAESSYEQYF. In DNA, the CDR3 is TGCAGTGCCTCGGTGGCGGAATCTTCCTACGAGCAGTACTTC.

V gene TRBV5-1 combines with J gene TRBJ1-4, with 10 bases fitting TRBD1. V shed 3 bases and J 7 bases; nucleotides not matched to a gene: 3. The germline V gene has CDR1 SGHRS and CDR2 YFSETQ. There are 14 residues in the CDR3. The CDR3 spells CASSSGTGVEKLFF. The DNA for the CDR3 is TGCGCCAGCAGCTCCGGGACAGGGGTTGAAAAACTGTTTTTT.

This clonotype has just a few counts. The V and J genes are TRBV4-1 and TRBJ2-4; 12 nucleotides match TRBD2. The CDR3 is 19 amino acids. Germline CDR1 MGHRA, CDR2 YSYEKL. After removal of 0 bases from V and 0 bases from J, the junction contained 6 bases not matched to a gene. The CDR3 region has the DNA TGCGCCAGCAGCCAAGATTCTCTAGCGGGGGGGTTAGCCAAAAACATTCAGTACTTC. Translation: CASSQDSLAGGLAKNIQYF.

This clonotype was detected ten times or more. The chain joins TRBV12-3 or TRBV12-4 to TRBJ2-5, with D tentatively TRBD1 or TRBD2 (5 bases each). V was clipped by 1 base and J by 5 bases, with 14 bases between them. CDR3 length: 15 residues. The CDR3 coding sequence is TGTGCCAGCAGTTTAGATGGGGGAAGTGGTGAGACCCAGTACTTC. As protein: CASSLDGGSGETQYF.

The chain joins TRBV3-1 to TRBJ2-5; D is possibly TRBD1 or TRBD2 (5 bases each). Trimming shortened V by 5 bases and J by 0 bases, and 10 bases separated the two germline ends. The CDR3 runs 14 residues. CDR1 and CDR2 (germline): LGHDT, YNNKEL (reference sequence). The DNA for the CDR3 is TGTGCCAGCAGCGAGAGGGACCACCAAGAGACCCAGTACTTC. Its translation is CASSERDHQETQYF.

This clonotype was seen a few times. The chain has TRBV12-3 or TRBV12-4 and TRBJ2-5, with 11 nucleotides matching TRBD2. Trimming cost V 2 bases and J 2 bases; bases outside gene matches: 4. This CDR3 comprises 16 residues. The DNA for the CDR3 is TGTGCCAGCAGTTTATCTAGCGGGAGGTTGCAAGAGACCCAGTACTTC. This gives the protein CASSLSSGRLQETQYF.

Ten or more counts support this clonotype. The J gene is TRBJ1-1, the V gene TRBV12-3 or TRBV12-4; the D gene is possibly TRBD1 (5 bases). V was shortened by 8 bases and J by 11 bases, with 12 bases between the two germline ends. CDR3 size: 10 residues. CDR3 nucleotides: TGTGCCAGCCGCCAAGGGGAGGCTTTCTTT. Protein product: CASRQGEAFF.

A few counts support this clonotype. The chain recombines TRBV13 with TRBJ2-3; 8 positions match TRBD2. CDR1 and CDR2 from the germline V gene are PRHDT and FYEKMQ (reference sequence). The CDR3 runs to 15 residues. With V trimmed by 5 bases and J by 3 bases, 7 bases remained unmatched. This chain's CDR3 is CASSQAGEGTDTQYF. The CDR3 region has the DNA TGTGCCAGCAGCCAAGCGGGAGAGGGAACAGATACGCAGTATTTT.

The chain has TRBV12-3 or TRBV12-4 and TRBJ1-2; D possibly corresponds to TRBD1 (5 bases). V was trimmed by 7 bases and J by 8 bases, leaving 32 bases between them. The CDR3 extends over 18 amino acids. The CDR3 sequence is CASTLRVGQVGLIKGYTF. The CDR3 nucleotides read TGTGCCAGCACTCTGAGGGTAGGACAAGTAGGCCTTATAAAGGGCTACACCTTC.

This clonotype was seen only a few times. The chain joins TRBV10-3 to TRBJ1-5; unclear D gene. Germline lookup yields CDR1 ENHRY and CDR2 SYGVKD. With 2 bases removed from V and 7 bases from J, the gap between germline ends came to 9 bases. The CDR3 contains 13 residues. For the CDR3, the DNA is TGTGCCATCAGTGAGGCCCTGAGCCAGCCCCAGCATTTT. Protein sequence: CAISEALSQPQHF.

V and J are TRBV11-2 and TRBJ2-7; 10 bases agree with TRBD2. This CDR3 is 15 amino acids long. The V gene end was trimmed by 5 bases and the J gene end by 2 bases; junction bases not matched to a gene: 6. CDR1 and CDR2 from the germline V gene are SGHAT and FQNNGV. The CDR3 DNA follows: TGTGCCAGCAGCCGTCTAGCGGGAGACCCCTACGAGCAGTACTTC. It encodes CASSRLAGDPYEQYF.

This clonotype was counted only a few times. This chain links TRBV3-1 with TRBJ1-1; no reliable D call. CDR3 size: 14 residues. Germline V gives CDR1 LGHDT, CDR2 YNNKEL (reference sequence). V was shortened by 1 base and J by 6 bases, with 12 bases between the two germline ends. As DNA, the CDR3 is TGTGCCAGCAGCCAAGCGTCAAGGGTTTCTGAAGCTTTCTTT. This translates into CASSQASRVSEAFF.

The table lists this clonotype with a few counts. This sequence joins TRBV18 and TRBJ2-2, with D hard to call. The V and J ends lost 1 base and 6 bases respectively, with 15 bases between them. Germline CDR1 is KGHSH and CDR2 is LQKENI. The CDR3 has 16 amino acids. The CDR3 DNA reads TGTGCCAGCTCACCACTTGGGTCGATCTTCCCCGGGGAGCTGTTTTTT. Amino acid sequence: CASSPLGSIFPGELFF.

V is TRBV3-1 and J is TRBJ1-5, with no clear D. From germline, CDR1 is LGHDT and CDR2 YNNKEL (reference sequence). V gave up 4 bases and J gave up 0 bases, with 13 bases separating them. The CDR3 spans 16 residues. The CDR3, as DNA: TGTGCCAGCAGCCTCGGCGAGGGAAATAGCAATCAGCCCCAGCATTTT. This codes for CASSLGEGNSNQPQHF.

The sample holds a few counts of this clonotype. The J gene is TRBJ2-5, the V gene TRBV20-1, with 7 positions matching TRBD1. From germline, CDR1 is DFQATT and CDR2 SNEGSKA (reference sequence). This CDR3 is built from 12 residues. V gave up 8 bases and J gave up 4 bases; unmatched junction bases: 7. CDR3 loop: CSPRQGSETQYF. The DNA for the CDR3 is TGCAGTCCTCGACAGGGATCAGAGACCCAGTACTTC.

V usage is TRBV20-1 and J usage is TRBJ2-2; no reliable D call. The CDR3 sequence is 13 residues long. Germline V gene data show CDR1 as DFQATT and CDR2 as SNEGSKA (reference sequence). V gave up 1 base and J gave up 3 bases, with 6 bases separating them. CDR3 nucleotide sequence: TGCAGTGCTAGAGCCACCGACACCGGGGAGCTGTTTTTT. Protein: CSARATDTGELFF.

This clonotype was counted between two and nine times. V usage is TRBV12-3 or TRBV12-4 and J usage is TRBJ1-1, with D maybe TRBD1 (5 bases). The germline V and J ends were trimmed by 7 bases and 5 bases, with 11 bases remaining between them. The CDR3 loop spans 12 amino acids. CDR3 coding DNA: TGTGCCAGCATGCAGGGTCGGACTGAAGCTTTCTTT. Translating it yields CASMQGRTEAFF.

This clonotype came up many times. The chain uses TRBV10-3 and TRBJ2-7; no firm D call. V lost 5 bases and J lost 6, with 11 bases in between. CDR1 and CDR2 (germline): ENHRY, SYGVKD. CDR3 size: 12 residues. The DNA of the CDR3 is TGTGCCATCAGTTCCTGGGAAGGCGAGCAGTACTTC. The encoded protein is CAISSWEGEQYF.

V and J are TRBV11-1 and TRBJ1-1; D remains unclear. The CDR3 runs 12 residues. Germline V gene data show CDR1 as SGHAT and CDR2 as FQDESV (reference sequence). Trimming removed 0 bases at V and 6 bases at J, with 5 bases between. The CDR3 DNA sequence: TGTGCCAGCAGCTTAGCAAGCGCTGAAGCTTTCTTT. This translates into CASSLASAEAFF.

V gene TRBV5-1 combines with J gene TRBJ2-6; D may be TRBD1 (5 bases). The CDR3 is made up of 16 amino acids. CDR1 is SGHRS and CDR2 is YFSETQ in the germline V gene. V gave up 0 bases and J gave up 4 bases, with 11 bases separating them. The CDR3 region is CASSLALGLGANVLTF. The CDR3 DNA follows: TGCGCCAGCAGCTTGGCGTTGGGGCTAGGGGCCAACGTCCTGACTTTC.

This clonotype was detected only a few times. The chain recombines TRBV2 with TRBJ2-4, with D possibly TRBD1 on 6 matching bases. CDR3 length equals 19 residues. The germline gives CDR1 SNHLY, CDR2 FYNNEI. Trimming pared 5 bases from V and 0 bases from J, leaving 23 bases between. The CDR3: CASSQPGHLTRIAKNIQYF. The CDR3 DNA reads TGTGCCAGCAGTCAACCGGGACATTTAACGAGGATAGCCAAAAACATTCAGTACTTC. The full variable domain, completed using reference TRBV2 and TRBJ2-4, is EPEVTQTPSHQVTQMGQEVILRCVPISNHLYFYWYRQILGQKVEFLVSFYNNEISEKSEIFDDQFSVERPDGSNFTLKIRSTKLEDSAMYFCASSQPGHLTRIAKNIQYFGAGTRLSVL.

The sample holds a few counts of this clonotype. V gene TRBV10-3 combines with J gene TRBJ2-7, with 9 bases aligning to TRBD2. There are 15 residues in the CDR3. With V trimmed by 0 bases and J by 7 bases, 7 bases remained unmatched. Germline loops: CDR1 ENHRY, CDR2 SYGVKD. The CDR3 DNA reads TGTGCCATCAGTGAGTCTGTAGCGGGAGCGGGTGAGCAGTACTTC. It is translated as CAISESVAGAGEQYF.

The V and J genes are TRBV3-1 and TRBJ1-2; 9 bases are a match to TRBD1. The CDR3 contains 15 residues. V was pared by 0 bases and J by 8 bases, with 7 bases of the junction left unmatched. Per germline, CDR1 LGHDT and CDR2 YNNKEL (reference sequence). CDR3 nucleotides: TGTGCCAGCAGCCAAGATCTTACAGGGGGCTTGGGCTACACCTTC. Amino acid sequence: CASSQDLTGGLGYTF.

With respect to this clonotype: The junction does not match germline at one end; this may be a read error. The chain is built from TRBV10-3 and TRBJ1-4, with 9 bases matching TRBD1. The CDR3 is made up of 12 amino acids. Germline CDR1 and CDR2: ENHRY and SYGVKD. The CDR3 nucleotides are TGTGCCTTCAGCGGGACAGGGGAAAAACTGTTTTTT. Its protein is CAFSGTGEKLFF.

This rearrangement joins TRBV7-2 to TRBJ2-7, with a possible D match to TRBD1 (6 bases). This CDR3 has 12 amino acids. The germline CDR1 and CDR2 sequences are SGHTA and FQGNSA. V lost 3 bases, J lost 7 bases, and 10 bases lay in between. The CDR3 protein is CASSFKGVEQYV. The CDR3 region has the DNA TGTGCCAGCAGCTTCAAGGGGGTGGAGCAGTACGTC.

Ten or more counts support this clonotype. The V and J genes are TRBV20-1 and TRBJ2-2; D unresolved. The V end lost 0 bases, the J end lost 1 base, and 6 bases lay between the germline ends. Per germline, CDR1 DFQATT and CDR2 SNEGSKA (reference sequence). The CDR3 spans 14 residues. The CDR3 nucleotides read TGCAGTGCTAGAGAGACCCAGAACACCGGGGAGCTGTTTTTT. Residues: CSARETQNTGELFF.

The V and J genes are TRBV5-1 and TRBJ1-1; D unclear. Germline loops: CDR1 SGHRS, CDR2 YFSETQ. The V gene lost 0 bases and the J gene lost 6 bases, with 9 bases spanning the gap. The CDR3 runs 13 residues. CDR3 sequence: CASSLAGLSEAFF. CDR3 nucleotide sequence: TGCGCCAGCAGCTTGGCCGGTCTCTCTGAAGCTTTCTTT.